This T cell receptor beta chain came from a study of identical twins. Ten or more counts support this clonotype. The germline CDR1 and CDR2 sequences are SEHNR and FQNEAQ (reference sequence). V lost 5 bases, J lost 4 bases, and 14 bases lay in between. This CDR3 is 15 amino acids long. TCRdb redid the calling of the 5' RACE reads with MiXCR, one entry per CDR3 protein. The table lists approximately 250,000 distinct CDR3 sequences, 5% to 7% of them singletons. The same data also contributed to another study, on T cells expressing NK-cell markers.

The TCR comes from a woman aged 18-29 years in good health. What was sequenced was CD8+ T cells sorted from blood. V usage is TRBV7-9 and J usage is TRBJ2-2; D uncertain. This CDR3 is CASSGSLPTTGELFF. The CDR3 coding sequence is TGTGCCAGCAGCGGCTCGTTACCGACCACCGGGGAGCTGTTTTTT.